Listed below are T cell receptor beta chains from one sample, sequenced in a study of blood T cell repertoires in COVID-19. Profiled with immunoSEQ multiplex PCR; TCRdb holds only in-frame clones, not every one. Here the sample spans 200,000 or so clones, about 88% being singletons. Sequencing used peripheral blood. The receptor set was obtained from a man aged 70-80 years with active or convalescent COVID-19. Each CDR3 is given with its conserved first and last residue. The D gene is left open where the match is weak. Size is omitted from some rows. Given values are once, few, many or a class for expanded clones.

>TRBV6-2/TRBV6-3|TRBJ2-4|once|.
TGTGCCAGCAGCCTAATAGCCAAAAACATTCAGTACTTC
CASSLIAKNIQYF
>TRBV24-1|TRBJ2-4|.|.
TGTGCCACCAGTGAATCGAACATTCAGTACTTC
CATSESNIQYF
>TRBV18|TRBJ2-7|once|.
TGTGCCAGCTCACCCTTCGTGGAGCCCTACGAGCAGTACTTC
CASSPFVEPYEQYF
>TRBV6-6|TRBJ1-4|once|TRBD1
TGTGCCAGCAGTCAGGGGGCGAGGGAAAAACTGTTTTTT
CASSQGAREKLFF
>TRBV2|TRBJ1-2|.|.
TGTGCCAGCAGTGGGGATGACAGGGGCTACACCTTC
CASSGDDRGYTF
>TRBV11-3|TRBJ1-2|.|TRBD1
TGTGCCGCACGCGTATTAGGACAGGGGGCGGGCTATGGCTACACCTTC
CAARVLGQGAGYGYTF
>TRBV4-3|TRBJ1-2|.|.
TGCGCCAGCAGCCAAGGATCCGGTTCGCGGGATCTGGGCTACACCTTC
CASSQGSGSRDLGYTF
>TRBV6-2/TRBV6-3|TRBJ2-7|once|.
TGTGCCAGCAGCAGGGGGGGCGAGCAGTACTTC
CASSRGGEQYF
>TRBV11-2|TRBJ1-2|.|.
TGTGCCAGCAGCTTAGGGGGGGGTCCTTCCTATGGCTACACCTTC
CASSLGGGPSYGYTF
>TRBV24-1|TRBJ2-2|.|TRBD2
TGTGCCACCAGTGGACTAGCGGGGAGGAACACCGGGGAGCTGTTTTTT
CATSGLAGRNTGELFF
>TRBV9|TRBJ2-5|.|TRBD1
TGTGCCAGCAGCCCCTTGTCCGGGACAGGGGGCCGGCAAGAGACCCAGTACTTC
CASSPLSGTGGRQETQYF
>TRBV6-5|TRBJ2-7|.|.
TGTGCCAGCAGCCGAGGACAAGTGTCCTACGAGCAGTACTTC
CASSRGQVSYEQYF
>TRBV27|TRBJ1-2|.|TRBD1
TGTGCCAGCACCCAACCGGGACAGGACTATGGCTACACCTTC
CASTQPGQDYGYTF
>TRBV2|TRBJ1-1|once|.
TGTGCCAGCATCGGGGTGTCGGGGAACACTGAAGCTTTCTTT
CASIGVSGNTEAFF
>TRBV19|TRBJ1-6|.|TRBD1
TGTGCCAGTAGTACGCCCCGACAGGGATGGAAATCACCCCTCCACTTT
CASSTPRQGWKSPLHF
>TRBV19|TRBJ1-2|.|.
TGTGCCAGTAGTATGACCGGCCGGGAGGAGTATGGCTACACCTTC
CASSMTGREEYGYTF
>TRBV5-1|TRBJ2-1|.|.
TGCGCCAGCAGCTTGGACAGAGCCTACAATGAGCAGTTCTTC
CASSLDRAYNEQFF
>TRBV7-2|TRBJ2-2|.|.
TGTGCCAGCAGCACAGGACACTACACCGGGGAGCTGTTTTTT
CASSTGHYTGELFF
>TRBV2|TRBJ1-1|.|.
TGTGCCAGCAGTTTCTCCCCGGACACTGAAGCTTTCTTT
CASSFSPDTEAFF
>TRBV2|TRBJ2-1|.|TRBD2
TGTGCCAGCAGTCGGACTAGCGGGGGGGCCCTGGTTCAGTTCTTC
CASSRTSGGALVQFF
>TRBV9|TRBJ2-1|few|.
TGTGCCAGCAGCGTATCCGAGGCGTCCTACAATGAGCAGTTCTTC
CASSVSEASYNEQFF
>TRBV3-1/TRBV3-2|TRBJ2-7|once|.
TGTGCCAGCACCCTAAGGGGTGGGGATAGAGGCGAGCAGTACTTC
CASTLRGGDRGEQYF
>TRBV9|TRBJ1-6|.|TRBD1
TGTGCCAGCAGCGTTCGGGCAGGGGGCCTGTCACCCCTCCACTTT
CASSVRAGGLSPLHF
>TRBV11-3|TRBJ2-3|.|.
TGTGCCAGCAGCTTAGATCATAGTGTCGCAGATACGCAGTATTTT
CASSLDHSVADTQYF